One sample yielded the 21 T cell receptor beta chains listed below, sequenced in a study of CD4 and CD8 cells across lung adenocarcinoma regions. TCRdb independently ran MiXCR on the PCR reads; one entry per CDR3 protein. The sample includes 20,000 to 25,000 distinct CDR3 sequences, roughly 50% seen only once; the top ten take approximately 26%. Sequencing input: CD8+ T cells from the center of a lung tumor. These TCRs come from a female donor with lung adenocarcinoma. The CD4 and CD8 labels of this study may be unreliable.

This clonotype was seen many times. The chain links TRBV6-1 to TRBJ2-3; 7 bases agree with TRBD1. V was clipped by 8 bases and J by 0 bases; unmatched bases: 5. This CDR3 region has 14 residues. Germline CDR1 MNHNS, CDR2 SASEGT. The CDR3 DNA follows: TGTGCCAGCGTCCGACAGGGAAGCACAGATACGCAGTATTTT. It yields the protein CASVRQGSTDTQYF.

The chain is built from TRBV6-1 and TRBJ1-2; possibly TRBD1 for D (5 bases). CDR1 and CDR2 (germline): MNHNS, SASEGT. CDR3 size: 14 residues. V lost 0 bases and J 8 bases, leaving 13 bases between the germline ends. CDR3 loop: CASSEALHQGGYTF. CDR3 bases: TGTGCCAGCAGTGAAGCGCTTCACCAGGGCGGCTACACCTTC.

The chain has TRBV6-1 and TRBJ2-1; 13 bases are a match to TRBD2. CDR1 and CDR2 from the germline V gene are MNHNS and SASEGT. V shed 6 bases and J 7 bases; nucleotides not matched to a gene: 6. The CDR3 extends over 15 amino acids. The CDR3 DNA sequence: TGTGCCAGCAGCTGGACTAGCGGGAGTCGTAATGAGCAGTTCTTC. Translation gives CASSWTSGSRNEQFF.

A word on this clonotype: The junction and the germline gene differ at one end; a read error may be behind it. The chain couples TRBV10-1 to TRBJ2-3, with TRBD1 as a possible D gene (6 bases). The germline CDR1 and CDR2 sequences are WNHNN and SYGVQD (reference sequence). The CDR3 runs to 15 residues. The CDR3 region is CASSPGWGHTDMQYF. In nucleotides, the CDR3 is TGCGCCAGCAGTCCAGGGTGGGGGCACACAGATATGCAGTATTTC.

The V call is TRBV6-1, the J call TRBJ1-3; possible D gene TRBD1, 6 bases. Trimming removed 7 bases from V and 2 bases from J, with 15 bases in between. From germline, CDR1 is MNHNS and CDR2 SASEGT. The CDR3 runs to 15 residues. The CDR3 here is CASTGLQGTGNTIYF. The CDR3 DNA is TGTGCCAGCACCGGCTTACAGGGAACTGGAAACACCATATATTTT.

By its share, this clonotype is medium-sized. The CDR3 loop reads CASRTSVMSGLSNYGYTF. DNA for the CDR3: TGTGCCAGCAGAACTTCCGTTATGTCGGGACTGAGCAACTATGGCTACACCTTC. The chain employs TRBV27 and TRBJ1-2; TRBD1 is a possible D gene (5 bases). The CDR3 covers 18 residues. Trimming took off 6 bases at V and 2 bases at J, with 25 bases between the two ends. Germline V CDR1 and CDR2: MNHEY, SMNVEV (reference sequence).

This clonotype is medium-sized by share. The chain has TRBV6-1 and TRBJ2-2; D unclear. Per germline, CDR1 MNHNS and CDR2 SASEGT. V lost 5 bases, J lost 2 bases, and 12 bases lay in between. This CDR3 has 15 amino acids. CDR3 in amino acids: CASSSARINTGELFF. In DNA form, the CDR3 reads TGTGCCAGCAGTAGCGCTAGAATAAACACCGGGGAGCTGTTTTTT.

There are many counts of this clonotype. The chain combines TRBV4-2 with TRBJ2-5, with 9 bases identical to TRBD1. V lost 6 bases to trimming and J lost 4 bases; unmatched junction nucleotides: 6. Germline CDR1 is LGHNA and CDR2 is YNFKEQ. This CDR3 is 14 amino acids long. In nucleotides, the CDR3 is TGTGCCAGCAGGTCTAACAGGGGGCCAGAGACCCAGTACTTC. Translating gives CASRSNRGPETQYF.

This clonotype is medium-sized within its sample. This chain connects TRBV6-1 to TRBJ2-3; 11 bases match TRBD1. The germline V gene encodes CDR1 MNHNS and CDR2 SASEGT. J was trimmed by 3 bases and V by 6 bases; bases with no gene match: 11. The CDR3 extends over 17 amino acids. CDR3 protein: CASRVGTGGVGTDTQYF. Here the CDR3 DNA reads TGTGCCAGCAGGGTCGGGACAGGGGGAGTGGGTACAGATACGCAGTATTTT.

As to this clonotype: The junction and the germline gene differ at one end; a read error may be behind it. This chain connects TRBV6-1 to TRBJ2-5; TRBD1 might be the D (6 bases). The germline gives CDR1 MNHNS, CDR2 SASEGT. There are 15 residues in the CDR3. CDR3 coding DNA: TGTGCCAGGAGGGGCAGGGGCGGAGACAAAGACACCCAGTACTTC. Translation gives CARRGRGGDKDTQYF.

This clonotype has just one count. One junction end does not reproduce the germline sequence, and a read error may be involved. V gene TRBV10-3 combines with J gene TRBJ2-5; the D gene could be TRBD1 or TRBD2 (6 bases each). The CDR3 consists of 14 residues. Germline V gene data show CDR1 as ENHRY and CDR2 as SYGVKD. CDR3 nucleotides: TGTGCGGGGAGTGGGGGGCGTTACCAAGAGACCCAGTATTTC. Protein: CAGSGGRYQETQYF.

This clonotype appeared a few times. The V gene is TRBV7-6, the J gene TRBJ2-5, with D tentatively TRBD1 (6 bases). V lost 9 bases and J 2 bases, leaving 10 bases between the germline ends. Germline V gene sequence: CDR1 SGHVS, CDR2 FNYEAQ. CDR3 length equals 12 residues. CDR3 loop: CASSGHQETQYF. CDR3 in DNA: TGTGCCAGTTCGGGACATCAAGAGACCCAGTACTTC. The full variable domain, with the rest looked up from reference TRBV7-6 and TRBJ2-5, is GAGVSQSPRYKVTKRGQDVALRCDPISGHVSLYWYRQALGQGPEFLTYFNYEAQQDKSGLPNDRFSAERPEGSISTLTIQRTEQRDSAMYRCASSGHQETQYFGPGTRLLVL.

The CDR3 bases are TGTGCCAGCAGCGTTACGGGACTAGCGGTCCAAGAGACCCAGTACTTC. This gives the protein CASSVTGLAVQETQYF. V and J are TRBV9 and TRBJ2-5, with TRBD2 matching 11 bases. The CDR3 sequence is 16 residues long. Germline CDR1 and CDR2: SGDLS and YYNGEE. V was clipped by 2 bases and J by 1 base; unmatched bases: 4.

In this sample, this clonotype is medium-sized. V usage is TRBV11-2 and J usage is TRBJ2-5, with TRBD2 identical over 12 bases. The junction had 5 bases not matched to a gene; V was cut back by 5 bases and J by 4 bases. CDR3 size: 15 residues. Per the germline V gene, CDR1 is SGHAT and CDR2 is FQNNGV. The CDR3 region has the DNA TGTGCCAGCAGCCGACTAGCGGGAGTAGGAGAGACCCAGTACTTC. It encodes CASSRLAGVGETQYF.

The chain links TRBV6-1 to TRBJ2-4, with 8 positions matching TRBD1. The end of the DNA is better explained by TRBJ2-7, so the J call may be wrong. CDR3 length: 12 residues. The V gene's germline CDR1 is MNHNS and CDR2 SASEGT. The CDR3 sequence is CASRDRAYEQYF. The CDR3 DNA follows: TGTGCCAGCAGGGACAGGGCCTACGAGCAGTACTTC.

The rearrangement links TRBV6-2 or TRBV6-3 to TRBJ2-7; D is unresolved. V was trimmed by 2 bases and J by 7 bases, leaving 12 bases between them. The CDR3 runs 13 residues. CDR1 is MNHEY and CDR2 is SVGEGT in the germline V gene. The CDR3 region has the DNA TGTGCCAGCAGTTACGGGCAAGGGTGGGAGCAGTACTTC. Translation: CASSYGQGWEQYF.

The gene calls are TRBV6-1 and TRBJ2-3; TRBD1 matches 10 bases. Germline loops: CDR1 MNHNS, CDR2 SASEGT. This CDR3 comprises 17 residues. V shed 7 bases and J 2 bases; nucleotides not matched to a gene: 12. The CDR3 is CASKRQGATFTTDTQYF. For the CDR3, the DNA is TGTGCCAGCAAGAGACAGGGGGCTACCTTTACCACAGATACGCAGTATTTT.

This sequence joins TRBV5-1 and TRBJ2-1; 10 bases agree with TRBD2. The germline CDR1 and CDR2 sequences are SGHRS and YFSETQ. The CDR3 covers 16 residues. J was trimmed by 4 bases and V by 0 bases; bases with no gene match: 4. The CDR3 region has the DNA TGCGCCAGCAGCTTGGTGAGCGGGAGGGATTACAATGAGCAGTTCTTC. Amino acid sequence: CASSLVSGRDYNEQFF.

The chain combines TRBV27 with TRBJ2-1; 9 nucleotides match TRBD2. Germline CDR1 is MNHEY and CDR2 is SMNVEV (reference sequence). V lost 5 bases and J lost 7; bases outside the gene matches: 15. This CDR3 has 17 residues. CDR3 region: CASSPQVRAGGINEQFF. Here the CDR3 DNA reads TGTGCCAGCAGTCCACAGGTCCGAGCGGGAGGAATAAATGAGCAGTTCTTC.

This clonotype turned up a few times. The V and J genes are TRBV12-5 and TRBJ2-5; the match to TRBD1 covers 7 bases. The CDR3 consists of 12 residues. Germline trimming cut 5 bases from V and 6 bases from J; bases unmatched to any gene: 3. Germline V gene data show CDR1 as LGHNT and CDR2 as FRNRAP. The CDR3 bases are TGTGCTAGTGGTCAACAGGGGAAGACCCAGTACTTC. It translates to CASGQQGKTQYF.

The chain combines TRBV7-2 with TRBJ1-1, with D unclear. This CDR3 spans 13 amino acids. Deletions cut 3 bases from V and 3 bases from J, with 8 bases between. Germline assignment: CDR1 SGHTA and CDR2 FQGNSA. The CDR3, as DNA: TGTGCCAGCAGCTTGAGAAGGGACACTGAAGCTTTCTTT. It translates to CASSLRRDTEAFF. The complete variable domain, with remaining parts taken from reference TRBV7-2 and TRBJ1-1, reads GAGVSQSPSNKVTEKGKDVELRCDPISGHTALYWYRQSLGQGLEFLIYFQGNSAPDKSGLPSDRFSAERTGGSVSTLTIQRTQQEDSAVYLCASSLRRDTEAFFGQGTRLTVV.